These 18 T cell receptor beta chains came from one sample sequenced in a study of control samples from healthy donors and cancer patients. Clones were sequenced by immunoSEQ multiplex PCR, and TCRdb holds only the in-frame ones, with some missing. The sample has some 70,000 clones, 75% to 85% seen once. Input material: blood. These receptors came from a man aged 55 to 70 in good health.

The rearrangement uses TRBV19 and TRBJ1-5; no reliable D call. This CDR3 spans 13 amino acids. The germline V gene has CDR1 LNHDA and CDR2 SQIVND (reference sequence). The V end lost 3 bases, the J end lost 2 bases, and 5 bases lay between the germline ends. CDR3 residues: CASSIIGNQPQHF. CDR3 bases: TGTGCCAGTAGTATTATCGGCAATCAGCCCCAGCATTTT.

V is TRBV5-1 and J is TRBJ1-1; 9 bases map to TRBD1. The V gene end was trimmed by 4 bases and the J gene end by 1 base; junction bases not matched to a gene: 8. Germline CDR1 is SGHRS and CDR2 is YFSETQ. CDR3 length equals 16 residues. CDR3 nucleotides: TGCGCCAGCAGCGGAGGGACAGGGAATGCGAACACTGAAGCTTTCTTT. This gives the protein CASSGGTGNANTEAFF.

This rearrangement joins TRBV11-2 to TRBJ2-1; D might be TRBD2 (5 bases). The CDR3 totals 13 residues. Deletions cut 5 bases from V and 12 bases from J, with 17 bases between. Germline values: CDR1 SGHAT, CDR2 FQNNGV. CDR3 sequence (DNA): TGTGCCAGCAGCCCGAGTGTCCCGAGGGTGCAGTTCTTC. Encoded protein: CASSPSVPRVQFF. The full variable domain, completed using reference TRBV11-2 and TRBJ2-1, is EAGVAQSPRYKIIEKRQSVAFWCNPISGHATLYWYQQILGQGPKLLIQFQNNGVVDDSQLPKDRFSAERLKGVDSTLKIQPAKLEDSAVYLCASSPSVPRVQFFGPGTRLTVL.

This clone was detected only a few times. The V gene is TRBV18, the J gene TRBJ1-4, with D hard to call. CDR1 is KGHSH and CDR2 is LQKENI in the germline V gene. The ends were cut back, 4 bases at V and 1 base at J, with 10 bases in the middle. The CDR3 has 15 residues. Written as DNA, the CDR3 is TGTGCCAGCTCACTTGGGTCCGGAACTAATGAAAAACTGTTTTTT. Its protein product is CASSLGSGTNEKLFF.

This clone was observed a single time. The chain uses TRBV19 and TRBJ1-5; no clear D. Trimming stripped 6 bases from V and 4 bases from J, with 16 bases between. Germline V gene data show CDR1 as LNHDA and CDR2 as SQIVND (reference sequence). The CDR3 covers 15 residues. CDR3 protein: CASRPKGTVNQPQHF. CDR3 sequence (DNA): TGTGCCAGTAGACCTAAGGGCACCGTAAATCAGCCCCAGCATTTT.

V usage is TRBV27 and J usage is TRBJ2-3; unclear D gene. V was trimmed by 4 bases and J by 7 bases, leaving 6 bases between them. This CDR3 is built from 11 residues. Germline CDR1 and CDR2: MNHEY and SMNVEV (reference sequence). CDR3: CASSSFNTQYF. The DNA for the CDR3 is TGTGCCAGCAGTTCCTTTAATACGCAGTATTTT.

The chain has TRBV7-2 and TRBJ2-7; unclear D gene. V dropped 5 bases and J dropped 6 bases, with 11 bases sitting between them. Germline V CDR1 and CDR2: SGHTA, FQGNSA. CDR3 length equals 12 residues. This CDR3 is CASSPIAFEQYF. In DNA form, the CDR3 reads TGTGCCAGCAGCCCCATAGCTTTCGAGCAGTACTTC.

The chain joins TRBV5-5 to TRBJ2-1, with D maybe TRBD2 (5 bases). Trimming removed 3 bases at V and 14 bases at J, with 15 bases between. CDR1 and CDR2 (germline): SGHKS, YYEKEE (reference sequence). The CDR3 covers 12 residues. CDR3 coding DNA: TGTGCCAGCAGCTGGGAGCGGTTTAAGGAGTTCTTC. Amino acid sequence: CASSWERFKEFF.

This clone was observed a handful of times. CDR3: CASSPRVTGELFF. The CDR3, as DNA: TGTGCCAGCAGCCCGAGGGTGACCGGGGAGCTGTTTTTT. The chain recombines TRBV7-2 with TRBJ2-2; weak D call: TRBD2 (5 bases). The germline V gene has CDR1 SGHTA and CDR2 FQGNSA. The V gene lost 5 bases and the J gene lost 5 bases, with 9 bases spanning the gap. This CDR3 is built from 13 residues.

This chain uses TRBV24-1 with TRBJ2-2; 7 nucleotides match TRBD1. The ends lost 2 bases at V and 4 bases at J; junction bases unmatched: 3. Germline V lookup: CDR1 KGHDR, CDR2 SFDVKD. The CDR3 length is 15 residues. The CDR3 loop is CATSDWGTATGELFF. As DNA, the CDR3 is TGTGCCACCAGTGATTGGGGGACAGCCACCGGGGAGCTGTTTTTT.

This clone was observed a few times. The chain joins TRBV3-1 (or the pseudogene TRBV3-2) to TRBJ2-7; 7 bases are shared with TRBD2. Germline CDR1 is LGHDT and CDR2 is YNNKEL (reference sequence). This CDR3 is built from 15 residues. V was clipped by 1 base and J by 0 bases; unmatched bases: 3. This chain's CDR3 is CASSQVWGGSYEQYF. CDR3 sequence (DNA): TGTGCCAGCAGCCAAGTCTGGGGGGGCTCCTACGAGCAGTACTTC.

The chain links TRBV6-2 or TRBV6-3 to TRBJ2-1; 13 nucleotides match TRBD2. V shed 6 bases, J shed 14 bases, and the junction held 7 bases outside the gene matches. The CDR3 totals 13 residues. Germline CDR1 is MNHEY and CDR2 is SVGEGT. CDR3 loop: CASSPGLAGNKFF. The CDR3 DNA reads TGTGCCAGCAGCCCGGGACTAGCGGGAAATAAGTTCTTC.

About this clone: The junction departs from germline at one end; a sequencing error may be responsible. The chain joins TRBV27 to TRBJ2-7; possible D gene TRBD2, 6 bases. The germline V gene has CDR1 MNHEY and CDR2 SMNVEV (reference sequence). The CDR3 runs to 14 residues. The CDR3 DNA reads TGTGCCAGCAGTTTTCGGGGGAGCTCCCACGAGCAGTACTTC. Its protein is CASSFRGSSHEQYF.

The rearrangement links TRBV15 to TRBJ2-3; D may be TRBD1 (6 bases). Germline values: CDR1 LNHNV, CDR2 YYDKDF (reference sequence). This CDR3 is 15 amino acids long. Trimming took 1 base from V and 2 from J, leaving 10 bases between them. In nucleotides, the CDR3 is TGTGCCACCAGCAGAGTTGGGGGCCTCACAGATACGCAGTATTTT. This gives the protein CATSRVGGLTDTQYF.

This clone was seen only a few times. The V gene is TRBV21-1, the J gene TRBJ1-3; the DNA was not used to check the table's D call, TRBD1. TRBV21-1 is tagged as a pseudogene. The CDR3 extends over 18 amino acids. The CDR3 nucleotides are TGTGCCAGCAGCAAAGGCGGCAGGACAAGATGCTCTGGAAACACCATATATTTT. Amino acid sequence: CASSKGGRTRCSGNTIYF.

This clone was detected once. The chain links TRBV6-1 to TRBJ1-2; 8 positions agree with TRBD1. The J segment lost 5 bases and the V segment lost 1 base, leaving 9 bases of the junction unmatched. Germline CDR1 and CDR2: MNHNS and SASEGT. There are 16 residues in the CDR3. This chain's CDR3 is CASSEGLGDRLYGYTF. CDR3 coding DNA: TGTGCCAGCAGTGAAGGGTTAGGGGACAGGCTTTATGGCTACACCTTC.

The chain joins TRBV28 to TRBJ1-4; D not certain. V was cut by 11 bases and J by 3 bases, with 10 bases left in between. The length of the CDR3 is 12 residues. Germline lookup yields CDR1 MDHEN and CDR2 SYDVKM. Written as DNA, the CDR3 is TGTGCCCTAAGTAGTTCTAATGAAAAACTGTTTTTT. It is translated as CALSSSNEKLFF. The complete variable domain, with remaining parts taken from reference TRBV28 and TRBJ1-4, reads DVKVTQSSRYLVKRTGEKVFLECVQDMDHENMFWYRQDPGLGLRLIYFSYDVKMKEKGDIPEGYSVSREKKERFSLILESASTNQTSMYLCALSSSNEKLFFGSGTQLSVL.

Here the CDR3 DNA reads TGCGCCAGCAGCCCTGGACAGCCAACTACCCAGTACTTC. This translates into CASSPGQPTTQYF. This chain connects TRBV5-1 to TRBJ2-5, with D possibly TRBD1 on 6 matching bases. V was pared by 4 bases and J by 8 bases, with 15 bases between. Germline CDR1 and CDR2: SGHRS and YFSETQ. The CDR3 consists of 13 residues.